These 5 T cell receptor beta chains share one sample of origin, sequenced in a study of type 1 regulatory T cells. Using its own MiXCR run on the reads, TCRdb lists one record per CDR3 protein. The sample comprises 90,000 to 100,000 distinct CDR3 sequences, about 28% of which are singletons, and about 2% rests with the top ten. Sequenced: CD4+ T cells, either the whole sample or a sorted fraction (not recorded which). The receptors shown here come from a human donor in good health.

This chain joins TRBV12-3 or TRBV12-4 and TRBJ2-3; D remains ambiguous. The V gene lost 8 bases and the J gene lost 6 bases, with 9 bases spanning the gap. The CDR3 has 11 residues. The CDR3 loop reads CASGVQDTQYF. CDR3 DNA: TGTGCCAGCGGGGTTCAGGATACGCAGTATTTT.

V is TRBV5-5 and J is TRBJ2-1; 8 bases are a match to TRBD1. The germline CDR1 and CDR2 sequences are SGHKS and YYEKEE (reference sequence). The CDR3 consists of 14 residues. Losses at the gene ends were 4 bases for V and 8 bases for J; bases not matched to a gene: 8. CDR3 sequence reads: CASSQSGGSDEQFF. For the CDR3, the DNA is TGTGCCAGCAGCCAGTCAGGGGGCAGCGATGAGCAGTTCTTC.

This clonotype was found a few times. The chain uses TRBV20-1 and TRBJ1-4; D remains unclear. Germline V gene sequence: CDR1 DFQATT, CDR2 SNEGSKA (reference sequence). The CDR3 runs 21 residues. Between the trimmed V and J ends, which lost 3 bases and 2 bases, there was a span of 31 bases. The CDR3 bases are TGCAGTGCTAGTAGCCCAACGACGATACAAACGAAAGTGGGGACTAATGAAAAACTGTTTTTT. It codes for CSASSPTTIQTKVGTNEKLFF.

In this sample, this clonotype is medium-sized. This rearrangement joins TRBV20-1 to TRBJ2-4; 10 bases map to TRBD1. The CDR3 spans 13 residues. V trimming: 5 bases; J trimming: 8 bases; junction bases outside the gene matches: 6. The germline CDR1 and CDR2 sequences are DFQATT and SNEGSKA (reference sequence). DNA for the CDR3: TGCAGTGCTCAGACAGGGGGCGCGGACATTCAGTACTTC. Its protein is CSAQTGGADIQYF.

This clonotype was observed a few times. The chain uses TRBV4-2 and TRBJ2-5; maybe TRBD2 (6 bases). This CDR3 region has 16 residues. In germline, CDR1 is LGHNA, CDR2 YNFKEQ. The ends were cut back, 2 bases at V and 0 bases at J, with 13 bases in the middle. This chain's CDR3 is CASSQIGGINQETQYF. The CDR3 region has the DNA TGTGCCAGCAGCCAAATAGGCGGGATTAACCAAGAGACCCAGTACTTC.